A selection of T cell receptor beta chains follows, all from one sample in a study of a mutant IDH1 vaccine in newly diagnosed glioma. Clones were sequenced by immunoSEQ multiplex PCR, and TCRdb holds only the in-frame ones, with some missing. Of about 67,000 clones listed, 80% to 90% were seen once; the top ten hold under 6%. Sample: peripheral blood mononuclear cells (PBMCs), taken from a glioma patient treated with radiotherapy, temozolomide or both. These receptors all stem from a woman aged 18-30 years with glioma. Some clones in this sample may be carry-over from other donors' samples. CDR3s include the opening cysteine and the closing phenylalanine or tryptophan. Fields, in order: clone size, V gene, D gene, J gene, CDR3 protein, CDR3 DNA. A D gene is named only where the DNA matches it firmly. A row's size may be missing; if present it is once, few, many or a size class.

NA,TRBV9,TRBD1,TRBJ2-7,CASSPRDRSEQYF,TGTGCCAGCAGCCCGAGGGACAGGAGCGAGCAGTACTTC
NA,TRBV5-4,NA,TRBJ2-7,CASSLRGDEQYF,TGTGCCAGCAGCTTGAGAGGGGACGAGCAGTACTTC
few,TRBV30,NA,TRBJ1-1,CAWSDGNTEAFF,TGTGCCTGGAGTGACGGGAACACTGAAGCTTTCTTT
NA,TRBV2,NA,TRBJ2-3,CAREVTDTQYF,TGTGCCAGGGAGGTCACAGATACGCAGTATTTT
NA,TRBV6-5,NA,TRBJ1-2,CASSYAGEDGYTF,TGTGCCAGCAGTTACGCAGGGGAAGATGGCTACACCTTC
once,TRBV5-4,NA,TRBJ2-4,CASSPGAGTKNIQYF,TGTGCCAGCAGCCCAGGGGCGGGGACCAAAAACATTCAGTACTTC
NA,TRBV4-3,NA,TRBJ1-5,CASSQERQGQPQHF,TGCGCCAGCAGCCAAGAGCGGCAGGGTCAGCCCCAGCATTTT
NA,TRBV5-6,NA,TRBJ2-5,CASSLISGQQETQYF,TGTGCCAGCAGCTTAATTAGCGGACAGCAAGAGACCCAGTACTTC
NA,TRBV4-3,NA,TRBJ2-6,CASSARWDSGANVLTF,TGCGCCAGCAGCGCCCGTTGGGACTCTGGGGCCAACGTCCTGACTTTC
NA,TRBV19,TRBD1,TRBJ1-3,CASRSGTENTIYF,TGTGCCAGTAGGTCCGGGACAGAAAACACCATATATTTT
NA,TRBV11-2,TRBD1,TRBJ2-7,CASSSTGSSYEQYF,TGTGCCAGCAGTTCGACAGGGAGCTCCTACGAGCAGTACTTC
once,TRBV9,TRBD2,TRBJ2-2,CASSAPLAGVNTGELFF,TGTGCCAGCAGCGCCCCACTAGCGGGGGTGAACACCGGGGAGCTGTTTTTT
NA,TRBV7-8,NA,TRBJ2-2,CASSSTAGELFF,TGTGCCAGCAGCTCGACGGCCGGGGAGCTGTTTTTT
NA,TRBV19,NA,TRBJ2-7,CASSIPGREQYF,TGTGCCAGTAGTATCCCAGGGCGCGAGCAGTACTTC
once,TRBV9,TRBD1,TRBJ2-7,CASSVGSGGISYEQYF,TGTGCCAGCAGCGTAGGATCAGGGGGAATCTCCTACGAGCAGTACTTC
NA,TRBV6-1,NA,TRBJ2-6,CAQKTGANVLTF,TGTGCCCAAAAGACTGGGGCCAACGTCCTGACTTTC
NA,TRBV9,NA,TRBJ2-7,CASSRGGSSYEQYF,TGTGCCAGCAGCAGAGGGGGATCCTCCTACGAGCAGTACTTC
NA,TRBV5-1,NA,TRBJ2-2,CASSLEGRANTGELFF,TGCGCCAGCAGCTTGGAGGGGCGAGCGAACACCGGGGAGCTGTTTTTT
few,TRBV4-1,NA,TRBJ1-5,CASSSGFNQPQHF,TGCGCCAGCAGCTCCGGATTCAATCAGCCCCAGCATTTT
NA,TRBV19,NA,TRBJ2-7,CASSTPRAGYYEQYF,TGTGCCAGTAGTACACCTCGCGCAGGGTACTACGAGCAGTACTTC
few,TRBV2,NA,TRBJ1-5,CASSNRGRFFHQPQHF,TGTGCCAGCAGTAATCGCGGACGGTTTTTCCATCAGCCCCAGCATTTT
NA,TRBV4-1,NA,TRBJ1-1,CASSQGTPEAFF,TGCGCCAGCAGCCAAGGGACCCCTGAAGCTTTCTTT
NA,TRBV6-1,NA,TRBJ2-7,CATYRQDISYEQYF,TGTGCCACCTATCGACAGGACATCTCCTACGAGCAGTACTTC
many,TRBV30,NA,TRBJ1-4,CAWSVRTDLEKLFF,TGTGCCTGGAGTGTACGGACTGACTTGGAAAAACTGTTTTTT
NA,TRBV7-9,TRBD2,TRBJ2-2,CASSLPPGTSGGGLGELFF,TGTGCCAGCAGCCTACCCCCCGGGACTAGCGGAGGGGGACTCGGGGAGCTGTTTTTT
NA,TRBV5-1,NA,TRBJ2-2,CASSLLGDTGELFF,TGCGCCAGCAGCTTGCTGGGGGACACCGGGGAGCTGTTTTTT
few,TRBV7-2,NA,TRBJ2-2,CASRENTGELFF,TGTGCCAGCAGGGAGAACACCGGGGAGCTGTTTTTT
NA,TRBV27,NA,TRBJ1-2,CASSFEGNYGYTF,TGTGCCAGCAGTTTTGAGGGAAACTATGGCTACACCTTC
NA,TRBV10-1,NA,TRBJ2-7,CASRNPYEQYF,TGCGCCAGCAGAAACCCCTACGAGCAGTACTTC
NA,TRBV5-8,NA,TRBJ2-7,CASSLRGGITYEQYF,TGTGCCAGCAGCCTACGAGGGGGGATTACCTACGAGCAGTACTTC
NA,TRBV9,TRBD2,TRBJ2-5,CASSVFAGERETQYF,TGTGCCAGCAGCGTATTCGCGGGAGAAAGAGAGACCCAGTACTTC
NA,TRBV25-1,NA,TRBJ2-1,CASSDRHRNHEQFF,TGTGCCAGCAGTGATAGACACAGGAACCATGAGCAGTTCTTC